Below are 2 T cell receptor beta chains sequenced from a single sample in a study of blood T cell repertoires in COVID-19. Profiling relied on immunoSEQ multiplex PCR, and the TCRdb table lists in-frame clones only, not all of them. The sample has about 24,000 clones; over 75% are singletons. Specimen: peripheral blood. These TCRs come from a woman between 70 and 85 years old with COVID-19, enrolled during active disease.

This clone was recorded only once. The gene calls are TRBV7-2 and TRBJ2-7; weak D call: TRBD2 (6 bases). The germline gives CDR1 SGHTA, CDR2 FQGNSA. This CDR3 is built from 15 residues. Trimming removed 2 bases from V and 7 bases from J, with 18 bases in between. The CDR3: CASSLWGDGVGEQYV. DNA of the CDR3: TGTGCCAGCAGCTTATGGGGGGACGGGGTAGGGGAGCAGTACGTC.

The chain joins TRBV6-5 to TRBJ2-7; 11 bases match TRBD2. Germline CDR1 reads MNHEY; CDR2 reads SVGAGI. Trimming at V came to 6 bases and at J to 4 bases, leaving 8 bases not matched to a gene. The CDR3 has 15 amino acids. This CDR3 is CASSLTSGAPYEQYF. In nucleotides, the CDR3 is TGTGCCAGCAGCCTGACTAGCGGGGCACCATACGAGCAGTACTTC.